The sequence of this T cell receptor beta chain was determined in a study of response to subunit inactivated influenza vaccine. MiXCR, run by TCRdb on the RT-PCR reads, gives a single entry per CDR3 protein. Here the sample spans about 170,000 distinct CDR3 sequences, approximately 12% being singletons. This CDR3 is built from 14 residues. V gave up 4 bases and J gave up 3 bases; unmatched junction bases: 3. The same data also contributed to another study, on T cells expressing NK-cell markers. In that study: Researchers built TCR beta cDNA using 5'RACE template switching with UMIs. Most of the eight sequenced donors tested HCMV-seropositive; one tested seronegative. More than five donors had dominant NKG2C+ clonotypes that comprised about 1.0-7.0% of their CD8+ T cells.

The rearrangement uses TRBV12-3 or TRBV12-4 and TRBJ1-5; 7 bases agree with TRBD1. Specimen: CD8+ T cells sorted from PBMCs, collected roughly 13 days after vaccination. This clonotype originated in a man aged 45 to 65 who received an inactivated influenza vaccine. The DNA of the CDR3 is TGTGCCAGCAGTTCCGGGACAGACAATCAGCCCCAGCATTTT. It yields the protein CASSSGTDNQPQHF.